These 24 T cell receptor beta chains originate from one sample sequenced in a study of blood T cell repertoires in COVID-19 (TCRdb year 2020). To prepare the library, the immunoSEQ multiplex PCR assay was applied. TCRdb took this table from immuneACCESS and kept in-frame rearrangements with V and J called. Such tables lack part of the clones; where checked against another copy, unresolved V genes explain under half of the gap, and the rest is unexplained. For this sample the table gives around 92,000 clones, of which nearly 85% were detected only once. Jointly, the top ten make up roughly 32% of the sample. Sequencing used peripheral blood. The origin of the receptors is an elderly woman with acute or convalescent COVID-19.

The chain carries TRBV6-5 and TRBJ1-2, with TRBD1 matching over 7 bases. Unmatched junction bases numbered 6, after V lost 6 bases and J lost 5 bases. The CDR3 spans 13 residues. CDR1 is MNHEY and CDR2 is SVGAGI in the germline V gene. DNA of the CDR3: TGTGCCAGCAGAGCGGACAGGCCTTATGGCTACACCTTC. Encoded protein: CASRADRPYGYTF.

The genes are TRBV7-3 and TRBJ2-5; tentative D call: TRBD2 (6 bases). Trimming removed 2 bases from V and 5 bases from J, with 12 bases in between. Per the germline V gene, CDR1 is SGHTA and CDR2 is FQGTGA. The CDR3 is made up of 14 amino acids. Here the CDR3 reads CASSLGGAGETQYF. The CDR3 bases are TGTGCCAGCAGCTTAGGAGGGGCCGGGGAGACCCAGTACTTC.

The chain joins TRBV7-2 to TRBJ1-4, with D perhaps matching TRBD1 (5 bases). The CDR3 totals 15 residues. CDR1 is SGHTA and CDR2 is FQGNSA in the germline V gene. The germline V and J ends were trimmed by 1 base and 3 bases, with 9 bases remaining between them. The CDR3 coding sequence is TGTGCCAGCAGCTTAGGCAGGGTATCTAATGAAAAACTGTTTTTT. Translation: CASSLGRVSNEKLFF.

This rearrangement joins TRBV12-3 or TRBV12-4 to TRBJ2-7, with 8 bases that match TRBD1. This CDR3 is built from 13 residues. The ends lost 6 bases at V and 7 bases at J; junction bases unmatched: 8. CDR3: CASRKQGVDEQYF. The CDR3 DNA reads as TGTGCCAGCAGAAAACAGGGGGTTGATGAGCAGTACTTC.

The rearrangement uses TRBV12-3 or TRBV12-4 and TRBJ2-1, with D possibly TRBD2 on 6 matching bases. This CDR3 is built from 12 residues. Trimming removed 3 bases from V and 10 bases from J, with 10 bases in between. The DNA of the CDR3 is TGTGCCAGCAGTTTTAGCGGAGGGGAGCAGTTCTTC. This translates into CASSFSGGEQFF.

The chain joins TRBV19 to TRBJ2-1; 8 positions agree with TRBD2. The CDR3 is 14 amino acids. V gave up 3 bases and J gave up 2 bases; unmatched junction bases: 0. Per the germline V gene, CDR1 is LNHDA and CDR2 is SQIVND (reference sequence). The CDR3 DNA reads TGTGCCAGTAGTATTAGCGGGACCTACAATGAGCAGTTCTTC. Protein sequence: CASSISGTYNEQFF.

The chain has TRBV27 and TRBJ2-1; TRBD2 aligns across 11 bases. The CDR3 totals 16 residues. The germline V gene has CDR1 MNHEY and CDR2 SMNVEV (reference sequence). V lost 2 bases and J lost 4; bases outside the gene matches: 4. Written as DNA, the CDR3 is TGTGCCAGCAGTTTAGCCCGACTAGCGGGATACAATGAGCAGTTCTTC. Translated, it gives CASSLARLAGYNEQFF.

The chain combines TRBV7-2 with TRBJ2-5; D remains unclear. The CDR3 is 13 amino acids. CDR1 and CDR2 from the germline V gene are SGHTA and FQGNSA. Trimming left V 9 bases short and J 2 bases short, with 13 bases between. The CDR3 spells CASRDFEQETQYF. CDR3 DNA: TGTGCCAGTCGAGACTTCGAGCAAGAGACCCAGTACTTC.

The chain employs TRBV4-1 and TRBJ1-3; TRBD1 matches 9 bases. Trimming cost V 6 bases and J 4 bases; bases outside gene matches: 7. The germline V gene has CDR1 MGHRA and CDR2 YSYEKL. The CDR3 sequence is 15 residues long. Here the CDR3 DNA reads TGCGCCAGCAGTCCGCGGACAGGGGTGGGAAACACCATATATTTT. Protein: CASSPRTGVGNTIYF.

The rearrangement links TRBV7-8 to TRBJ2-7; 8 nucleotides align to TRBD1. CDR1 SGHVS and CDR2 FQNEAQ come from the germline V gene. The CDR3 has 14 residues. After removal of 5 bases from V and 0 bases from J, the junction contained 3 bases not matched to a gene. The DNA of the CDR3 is TGTGCCAGCAGCACAGGGGGGAGCTCCTACGAGCAGTACTTC. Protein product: CASSTGGSSYEQYF.

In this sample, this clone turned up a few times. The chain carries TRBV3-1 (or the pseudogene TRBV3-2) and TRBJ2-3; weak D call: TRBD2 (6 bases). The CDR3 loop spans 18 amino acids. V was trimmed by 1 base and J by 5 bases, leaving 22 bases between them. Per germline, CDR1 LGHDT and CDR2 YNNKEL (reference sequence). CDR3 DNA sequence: TGTGCCAGCAGCCAAGGGAGGGTAGCGGCCACGAGTGGAGATACGCAGTATTTT. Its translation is CASSQGRVAATSGDTQYF.

The CDR3 region has the DNA TGCAGTGCTAGTTACACCTCCTCTGGAAACACCATATATTTT. This gives the protein CSASYTSSGNTIYF. This chain links TRBV20-1 with TRBJ1-3; no reliable D call. CDR3 length: 14 residues. CDR1 is DFQATT, CDR2 SNEGSKA, per germline (reference sequence). V lost 3 bases and J lost 0, with 9 bases in between.

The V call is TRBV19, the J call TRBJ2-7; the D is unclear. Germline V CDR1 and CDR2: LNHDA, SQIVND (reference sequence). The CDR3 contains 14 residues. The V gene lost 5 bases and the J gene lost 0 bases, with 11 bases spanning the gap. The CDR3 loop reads CASSPRSNSYEQYF. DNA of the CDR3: TGTGCCAGTAGTCCCCGGAGTAACTCCTACGAGCAGTACTTC.

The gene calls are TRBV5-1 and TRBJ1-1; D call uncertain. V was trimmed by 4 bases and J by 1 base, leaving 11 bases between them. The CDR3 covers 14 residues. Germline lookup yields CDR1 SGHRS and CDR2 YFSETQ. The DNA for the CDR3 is TGCGCCAGCAGCGTGGGGTTCGGGAACACTGAAGCTTTCTTT. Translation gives CASSVGFGNTEAFF.

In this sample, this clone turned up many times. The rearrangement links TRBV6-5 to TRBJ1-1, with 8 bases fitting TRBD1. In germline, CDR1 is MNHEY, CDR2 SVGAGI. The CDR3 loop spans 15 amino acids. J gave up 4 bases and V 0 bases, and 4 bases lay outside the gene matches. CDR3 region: CASSYSQGAPTEAFF. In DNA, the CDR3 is TGTGCCAGCAGTTACTCGCAGGGGGCGCCCACTGAAGCTTTCTTT.

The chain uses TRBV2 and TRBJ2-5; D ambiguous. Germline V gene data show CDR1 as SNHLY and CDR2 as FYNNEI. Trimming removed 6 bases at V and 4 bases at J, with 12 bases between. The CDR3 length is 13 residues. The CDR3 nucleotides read TGTGCCAGCAGGGTTCGAGCCGGAGAGACCCAGTACTTC. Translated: CASRVRAGETQYF.

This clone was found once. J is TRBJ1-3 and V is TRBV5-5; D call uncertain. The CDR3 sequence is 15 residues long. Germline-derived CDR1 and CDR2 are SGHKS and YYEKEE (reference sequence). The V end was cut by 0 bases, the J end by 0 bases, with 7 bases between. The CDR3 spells CASSLAPRSGNTIYF. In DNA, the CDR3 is TGTGCCAGCAGCTTGGCACCGCGCTCTGGAAACACCATATATTTT.

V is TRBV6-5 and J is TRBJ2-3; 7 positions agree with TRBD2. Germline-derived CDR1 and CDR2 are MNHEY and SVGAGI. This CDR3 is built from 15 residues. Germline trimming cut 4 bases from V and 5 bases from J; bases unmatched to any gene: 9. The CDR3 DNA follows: TGTGCCAGCAGTTCCTCGGGCGGGAGATTAGATACGCAGTATTTT. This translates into CASSSSGGRLDTQYF.

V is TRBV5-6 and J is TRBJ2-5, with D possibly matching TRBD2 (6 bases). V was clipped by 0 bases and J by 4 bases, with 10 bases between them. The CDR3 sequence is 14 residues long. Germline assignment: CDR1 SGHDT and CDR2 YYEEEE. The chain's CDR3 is CASSLGSGVETQYF. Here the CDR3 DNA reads TGTGCCAGCAGCTTGGGCTCGGGAGTAGAGACCCAGTACTTC.

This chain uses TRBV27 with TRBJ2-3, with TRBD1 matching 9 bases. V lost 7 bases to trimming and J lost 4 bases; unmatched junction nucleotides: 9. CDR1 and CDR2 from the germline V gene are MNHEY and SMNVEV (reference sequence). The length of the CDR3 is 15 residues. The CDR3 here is CASTNPGQGADTQYF. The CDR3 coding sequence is TGTGCCAGCACCAATCCGGGACAGGGCGCAGATACGCAGTATTTT.

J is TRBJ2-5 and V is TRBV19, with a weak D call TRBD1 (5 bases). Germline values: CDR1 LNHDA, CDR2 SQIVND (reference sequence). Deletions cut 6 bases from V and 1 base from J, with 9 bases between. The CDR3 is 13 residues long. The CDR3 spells CASRKDSQETQYF. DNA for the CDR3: TGTGCCAGTAGAAAAGACAGCCAAGAGACCCAGTACTTC.

The CDR3 region has the DNA TGTGCCAGCCTGATTGGGGGGACGTACACCGGGGAGCTGTTTTTT. Its translation is CASLIGGTYTGELFF. The chain couples TRBV28 to TRBJ2-2, with a weak D call TRBD2 (6 bases). Germline V gene data show CDR1 as MDHEN and CDR2 as SYDVKM. V lost 8 bases to trimming and J lost 3 bases, with 16 bases between them. This CDR3 has 15 residues.

The chain's CDR3 is CASSPRQDNEQFF. The CDR3 DNA follows: TGTGCCAGCAGCCCCCGTCAGGACAATGAGCAGTTCTTC. The rearrangement links TRBV7-3 to TRBJ2-1; D remains ambiguous. CDR1 SGHTA and CDR2 FQGTGA come from the germline V gene. V lost 5 bases, J lost 5 bases, and 10 bases lay in between. The CDR3 sequence is 13 residues long.

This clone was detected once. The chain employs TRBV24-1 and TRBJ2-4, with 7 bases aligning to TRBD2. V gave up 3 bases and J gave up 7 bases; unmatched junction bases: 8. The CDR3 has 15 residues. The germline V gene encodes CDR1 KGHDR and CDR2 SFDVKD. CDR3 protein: CATSDPGSGGNIQYF. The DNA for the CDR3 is TGTGCCACCAGTGATCCCGGGTCCGGGGGGAACATTCAGTACTTC.